Listed here are 17 T cell receptor beta chains from one sample, sequenced in a study of post-analysis software for immune sequencing data (dated by TCRdb to between 2014 and 2017). The library was obtained by PCR. Sequenced using an Illumina HiSeq 2500. Unique molecular identifiers were incorporated into TCR beta cDNA libraries to reduce PCR and sequencing biases. TCRdb took the public reads, trimmed them with fastp at Q25, ran MiXCR for clone calling and kept in-frame beta chains. A single entry per CDR3 protein holds the most common genes and DNA from its merged rows. The sample has hundreds of thousands of distinct CDR3 sequences on record, 59% of them singletons. The ten most abundant clones make up around 11% of the sample. No antigen has been assigned to these receptors. The investigation overall reported the following: Patients showed significantly higher frequencies than controls for 4 or 5 TRBV segments, among them TRBV5-6, TRBV5-1 and TRBV20-1.

Material: blood. These receptors all come from a girl aged 2 to 10 with multiple sclerosis.

This clonotype was counted once. The rearrangement uses TRBV4-3 and TRBJ1-1; D is ambiguous. Trimming removed 0 bases from V and 9 bases from J, with 11 bases in between. The germline CDR1 and CDR2 sequences are LGHNA and YSLEER. The CDR3 is 13 amino acids. The CDR3: CASSQDVQLQAFF. CDR3 nucleotides: TGCGCCAGCAGCCAAGATGTACAATTGCAAGCTTTCTTT.

CDR3 sequence (DNA): TGCAGTGCTAGGCCCAGCGGGGGGGCCCGGAATGAGCAGTTCTTC. It is translated as CSARPSGGARNEQFF. This rearrangement joins TRBV20-1 to TRBJ2-1; 10 nucleotides line up with TRBD2. This CDR3 region has 15 residues. J gave up 7 bases and V 3 bases, and 9 bases lay outside the gene matches. Germline V gene data show CDR1 as DFQATT and CDR2 as SNEGSKA (reference sequence).

This sequence joins TRBV7-9 and TRBJ2-1; 9 bases fit TRBD1. CDR1 is SEHNR and CDR2 is FQNEAQ in the germline V gene (reference sequence). Trimming removed 5 bases from V and 7 bases from J; junction bases left unmatched: 3. The CDR3 loop spans 13 amino acids. This CDR3 reads CASSKTGGNEQFF. The DNA of the CDR3 is TGTGCCAGCAGCAAGACAGGGGGGAATGAGCAGTTCTTC.

The chain carries TRBV7-9 and TRBJ1-1; D unclear. Germline lookup yields CDR1 SEHNR and CDR2 FQNEAQ (reference sequence). The CDR3 spans 14 residues. V gave up 3 bases and J gave up 5 bases, with 13 bases separating them. This CDR3 reads CASSFERGGTEAFF. CDR3 in DNA: TGTGCCAGCAGCTTTGAGCGGGGAGGGACTGAAGCTTTCTTT.

This chain connects TRBV15 to TRBJ2-7; D might be TRBD2 (6 bases). This CDR3 is built from 15 residues. Germline CDR1 is LNHNV and CDR2 is YYDKDF (reference sequence). V shed 0 bases and J shed 2 bases, with 11 bases lying between them. CDR3 region: CATSRDQAGTYEQYF. CDR3 nucleotide sequence: TGTGCCACCAGCAGAGATCAGGCGGGGACCTACGAGCAGTACTTC.

This chain uses TRBV10-3 with TRBJ2-6, with D hard to call. This CDR3 has 11 residues. V lost 3 bases and J 10 bases, leaving 4 bases between the germline ends. Germline CDR1 reads ENHRY; CDR2 reads SYGVKD. The CDR3 DNA is TGTGCCATCAGTGAAGGGAACGTCCTGACTTTC. Its protein product is CAISEGNVLTF.

The chain links TRBV20-1 to TRBJ2-5; TRBD2 matches 12 bases. The junction had 13 bases not matched to a gene; V was cut back by 3 bases and J by 5 bases. Germline V gives CDR1 DFQATT, CDR2 SNEGSKA (reference sequence). The CDR3 is 17 residues long. The CDR3 loop is CSARRRASGRAYETQYF. CDR3 nucleotide sequence: TGCAGTGCTAGGCGCAGGGCTAGCGGGAGGGCCTACGAGACCCAGTACTTC.

This clonotype was observed a handful of times. V and J are TRBV6-6 and TRBJ2-6; D is possibly TRBD2 (6 bases). The germline V gene has CDR1 MNHNY and CDR2 SVGAGI (reference sequence). The CDR3 has 16 amino acids. Trimming took 2 bases from V and 0 from J, leaving 8 bases between them. CDR3 sequence (DNA): TGTGCCAGCAGTTACGGGGGGAGCTCTGGGGCCAACGTCCTGACTTTC. As protein: CASSYGGSSGANVLTF.

The rearrangement links TRBV5-1 to TRBJ2-6, with D possibly TRBD2 on 6 matching bases. The V gene lost 4 bases and the J gene lost 0 bases, with 11 bases spanning the gap. Germline loops: CDR1 SGHRS, CDR2 YFSETQ. This CDR3 is 16 amino acids long. The CDR3 nucleotides are TGCGCCAGCAGCCGCGGGGACGGCTCTGGGGCCAACGTCCTGACTTTC. Protein product: CASSRGDGSGANVLTF.

This clonotype came up a few times. The chain uses TRBV6-1 and TRBJ1-5; no reliable D call. This CDR3 has 13 residues. V gave up 1 base and J gave up 8 bases, with 9 bases separating them. The V gene's germline CDR1 is MNHNS and CDR2 SASEGT. The CDR3 bases are TGTGCCAGCAGTGAAGTTATTAGGGAGCCCCAGCATTTT. Its translation is CASSEVIREPQHF.

The chain joins TRBV12-3 or TRBV12-4 to TRBJ1-1; D ambiguous. V lost 6 bases and J 0 bases, leaving 11 bases between the germline ends. There are 14 residues in the CDR3. Written as DNA, the CDR3 is TGTGCCAGCAGGCCCGGTAGGGTGAACACTGAAGCTTTCTTT. This codes for CASRPGRVNTEAFF.

The gene calls are TRBV4-1 and TRBJ1-2; D possibly corresponds to TRBD1 (6 bases). Trimming left V 3 bases short and J 6 bases short, with 17 bases between. Germline-derived CDR1 and CDR2 are MGHRA and YSYEKL. CDR3 length equals 15 residues. The CDR3 loop reads CASSQATGSLDGYTF. DNA of the CDR3: TGCGCCAGCAGCCAGGCGACAGGATCCTTAGATGGCTACACCTTC.

The V gene is TRBV5-1, the J gene TRBJ2-6; D perhaps matches TRBD1 (5 bases). Germline V CDR1 and CDR2: SGHRS, YFSETQ. The CDR3 has 18 residues. V was shortened by 0 bases and J by 1 base, with 14 bases between the two germline ends. This chain's CDR3 is CASSLGPGSPSGANVLTF. CDR3 coding DNA: TGCGCCAGCAGCTTGGGTCCAGGGTCCCCTTCTGGGGCCAACGTCCTGACTTTC.

The chain has TRBV12-3 or TRBV12-4 and TRBJ1-4, with D tentatively TRBD1 (5 bases). The CDR3 sequence is 17 residues long. Deletions cut 11 bases from V and 3 bases from J, with 25 bases between. The CDR3 DNA is TGTGCCGGATGGGACGGTAGCGTGATCGGACCTAATGAAAAACTGTTTTTT. Encoded protein: CAGWDGSVIGPNEKLFF.

This clonotype was picked up a small number of times. This chain connects TRBV27 to TRBJ2-5; weak D call: TRBD1 (6 bases). V lost 6 bases, J lost 4 bases, and 18 bases lay in between. CDR3 length: 15 residues. Germline V lookup: CDR1 MNHEY, CDR2 SMNVEV (reference sequence). CDR3: CASSLSTGSGETQYF. The CDR3 DNA is TGTGCCAGCAGCTTAAGTACAGGGAGTGGAGAGACCCAGTACTTC.

The gene calls are TRBV30 and TRBJ2-3, with 9 bases identical to TRBD1. Germline V lookup: CDR1 GTSNPN, CDR2 SVGIG (reference sequence). The CDR3 sequence is 15 residues long. With V trimmed by 2 bases and J by 4 bases, 7 bases remained unmatched. The CDR3 DNA is TGTGCCTGGAGTACCCGGGACAGGGCCGCAGATACGCAGTATTTT. As protein: CAWSTRDRAADTQYF.

The chain has TRBV15 and TRBJ2-3; possibly TRBD2 for D (6 bases). With 2 bases removed from V and 0 bases from J, the gap between germline ends came to 21 bases. There are 19 residues in the CDR3. CDR1 is LNHNV and CDR2 is YYDKDF in the germline V gene (reference sequence). CDR3 coding DNA: TGTGCCACCAGCAGATCCGGGGGAACCGCGACGGATAGCACAGATACGCAGTATTTT. It encodes CATSRSGGTATDSTDTQYF.